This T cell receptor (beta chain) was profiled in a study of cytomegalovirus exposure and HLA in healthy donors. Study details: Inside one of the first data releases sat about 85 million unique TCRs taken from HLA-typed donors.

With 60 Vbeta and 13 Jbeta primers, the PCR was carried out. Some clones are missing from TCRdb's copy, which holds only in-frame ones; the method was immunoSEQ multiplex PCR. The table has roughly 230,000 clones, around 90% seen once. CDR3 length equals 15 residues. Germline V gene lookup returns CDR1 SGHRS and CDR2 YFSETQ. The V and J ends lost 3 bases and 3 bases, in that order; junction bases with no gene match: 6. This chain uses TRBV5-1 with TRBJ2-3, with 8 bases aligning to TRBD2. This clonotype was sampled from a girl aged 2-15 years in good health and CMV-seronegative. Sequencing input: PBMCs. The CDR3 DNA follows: TGCGCCAGCAGCTCGGGAGGGAGTCTGACAGATACGCAGTATTTT. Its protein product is CASSSGGSLTDTQYF.